This TCR beta chain appears in the sequencing data of a study of post-analysis software for immune sequencing data. Study-wide context: The patients showed relapsing-remitting, secondary progressive and progressive-relapsing multiple sclerosis courses. Study outcomes and limitations: The five TRBV segments detected at higher frequency in patients than in controls included TRBV5-6, TRBV5-1 and TRBV20-1.

TCR beta libraries were prepared from cDNA with unique molecular identifiers. T cells numbering roughly 0.95 to 10 million yielded a few hundred thousand cDNA molecules. TCRdb recomputed calls from the PCR reads with MiXCR, one row per CDR3 protein. The sample has roughly 600,000 distinct CDR3 sequences, about 44% seen once. This CDR3 is built from 15 residues. The germline gives CDR1 LGHNA, CDR2 YNFKEQ. With 3 bases removed from V and 1 base from J, the gap between germline ends came to 10 bases. This clonotype was picked up many times. Its target is not known. The chain links TRBV4-2 to TRBJ2-1; D gene unclear. The TCR sequence derives from a girl aged 5-17 years with multiple sclerosis. The sequenced sample consisted of blood. In DNA, the CDR3 is TGTGCCAGCAGCCAGACTGGGTCATCCTACAATGAGCAGTTCTTC. The encoded protein is CASSQTGSSYNEQFF.